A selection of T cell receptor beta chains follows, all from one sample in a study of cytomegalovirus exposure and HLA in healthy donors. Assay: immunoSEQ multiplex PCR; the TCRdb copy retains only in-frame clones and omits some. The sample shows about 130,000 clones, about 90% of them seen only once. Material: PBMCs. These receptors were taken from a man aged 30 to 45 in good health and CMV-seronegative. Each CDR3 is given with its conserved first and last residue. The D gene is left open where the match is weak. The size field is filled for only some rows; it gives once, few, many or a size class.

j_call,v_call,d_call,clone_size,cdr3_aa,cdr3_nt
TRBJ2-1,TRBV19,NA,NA,CASSIFSTPYNEQFF,TGTGCCAGTAGTATTTTTTCTACTCCCTACAATGAGCAGTTCTTC
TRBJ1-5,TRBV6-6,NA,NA,CASSYPGASNQPQHF,TGTGCCAGCAGTTACCCGGGAGCTAGCAATCAGCCCCAGCATTTT
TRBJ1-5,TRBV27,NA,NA,CASSFSRVSNQPQHF,TGTGCCAGCAGTTTCTCCAGGGTCAGCAATCAGCCCCAGCATTTT
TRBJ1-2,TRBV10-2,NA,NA,CASSEDPGYGYTF,TGCGCCAGCAGCGAGGATCCGGGCTATGGCTACACCTTC
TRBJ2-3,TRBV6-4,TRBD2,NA,CASSAAGRADTQYF,TGTGCCAGCAGTGCTGCGGGGAGGGCAGATACGCAGTATTTT
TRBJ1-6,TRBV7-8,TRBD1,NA,CASSLGQGRSPLHF,TGTGCCAGCAGCTTAGGACAGGGTCGATCACCCCTCCACTTT
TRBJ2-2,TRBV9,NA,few,CASSVGGVRGELFF,TGTGCCAGCAGCGTAGGCGGGGTTCGGGGGGAGCTGTTTTTT
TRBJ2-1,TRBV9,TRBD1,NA,CASSPGQGTYNEQFF,TGTGCCAGCAGCCCGGGACAGGGGACCTACAATGAGCAGTTCTTC
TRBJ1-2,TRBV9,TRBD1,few,CASSPWTGRNYGYTF,TGTGCCAGCAGCCCTTGGACAGGGCGGAACTATGGCTACACCTTC
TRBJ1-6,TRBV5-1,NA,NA,CASRSGDSPLHF,TGCGCCAGCCGATCGGGGGACTCACCCCTCCACTTT
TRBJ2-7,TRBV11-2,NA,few,CASSLVTGYEQYF,TGTGCCAGCAGCTTAGTGACGGGCTACGAGCAGTACTTC
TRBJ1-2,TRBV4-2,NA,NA,CASSQEIAGVYGYTF,TGTGCCAGCAGCCAAGAAATCGCGGGGGTCTATGGCTACACCTTC
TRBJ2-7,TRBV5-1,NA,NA,CASSLEGGSYEQYF,TGCGCCAGCAGCTTGGAAGGAGGTTCGTACGAGCAGTACTTC
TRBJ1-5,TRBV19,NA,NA,CASSQEGGNQPQHF,TGTGCCAGTAGTCAGGAGGGAGGAAATCAGCCCCAGCATTTT
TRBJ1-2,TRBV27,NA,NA,CASSLQGSYGYTF,TGTGCCAGCAGTTTACAGGGATCCTATGGCTACACCTTC
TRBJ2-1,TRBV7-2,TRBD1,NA,CASSTGQSSYNEQFF,TGTGCCAGCAGCACGGGACAGAGCTCCTACAATGAGCAGTTCTTC
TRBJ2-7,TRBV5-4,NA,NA,CASSLLGVEQYF,TGTGCCAGCAGTTTGCTAGGGGTCGAGCAGTACTTC
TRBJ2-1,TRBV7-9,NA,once,CASTSPPLDREQFF,TGTGCCAGCACCTCCCCCCCCCTTGACAGGGAGCAGTTCTTC
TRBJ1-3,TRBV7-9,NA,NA,CASSLNRGNTIYF,TGTGCCAGCAGCCTTAACCGAGGGAACACCATATATTTT
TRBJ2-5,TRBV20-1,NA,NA,CTSQLVKTQYF,TGCACCTCACAGTTGGTGAAGACCCAGTACTTC
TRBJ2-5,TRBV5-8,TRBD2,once,CASSPWEGPETQYF,TGTGCCAGCAGCCCTTGGGAGGGCCCAGAGACCCAGTACTTC
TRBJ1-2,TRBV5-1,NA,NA,CASSPEARYGYTF,TGCGCCAGCAGCCCGGAGGCGCGCTATGGCTACACCTTC
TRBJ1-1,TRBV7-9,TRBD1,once,CASGRDRGYENTEAFF,TGTGCCAGCGGGAGGGACAGGGGTTATGAGAACACTGAAGCTTTCTTT
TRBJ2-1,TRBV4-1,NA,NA,CASSQGEAGRSYNEQFF,TGCGCCAGCAGCCAAGGGGAGGCTGGCCGTTCCTACAATGAGCAGTTCTTC
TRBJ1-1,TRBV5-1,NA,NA,CASSLGRDSLAAFF,TGCGCCAGCAGCTTGGGCAGGGACTCACTGGCAGCTTTCTTT
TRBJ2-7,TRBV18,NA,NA,CASSPGGQGSYEQYF,TGTGCCAGCTCACCAGGGGGCCAAGGCTCCTACGAGCAGTACTTC
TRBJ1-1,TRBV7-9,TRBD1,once,CASSSTGTGGLGTEAFF,TGTGCCAGCAGCTCGACCGGGACAGGGGGGTTAGGCACTGAAGCTTTCTTT
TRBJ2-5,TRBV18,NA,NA,CASSPRQTPQETQYF,TGTGCCAGCTCACCCCGCCAAACACCGCAAGAGACCCAGTACTTC
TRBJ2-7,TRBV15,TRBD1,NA,CATSRTALTGGYEQYF,TGTGCCACCAGCAGAACGGCGCTGACAGGGGGCTACGAGCAGTACTTC
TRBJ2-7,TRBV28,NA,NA,CASSPQGYEQYF,TGTGCCAGCAGTCCTCAGGGCTACGAGCAGTACTTC
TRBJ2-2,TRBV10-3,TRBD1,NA,CAISDPTRTGMTGELFF,TGTGCCATCAGTGACCCGACCCGGACAGGGATGACCGGGGAGCTGTTTTTT
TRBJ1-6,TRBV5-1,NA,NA,CASSLGQELNSPLHF,TGCGCCAGCAGCTTGGGACAGGAGCTTAATTCACCCCTCCACTTT
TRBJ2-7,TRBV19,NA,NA,CASSMRGPSYEQYF,TGTGCCAGTAGTATGAGAGGGCCTTCCTACGAGCAGTACTTC
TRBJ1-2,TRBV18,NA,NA,CASSPKAGTKKGYGYTF,TGTGCCAGCTCACCTAAAGCCGGGACAAAAAAGGGGTATGGCTACACCTTC
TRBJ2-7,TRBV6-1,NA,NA,CASSLDMPYEQYF,TGTGCCAGCAGCCTCGACATGCCCTACGAGCAGTACTTC
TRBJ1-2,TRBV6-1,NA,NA,CASSERVGQTLNYGYTF,TGTGCCAGCAGTGAAAGGGTGGGGCAGACACTGAACTATGGCTACACCTTC
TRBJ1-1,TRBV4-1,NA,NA,CASSQPLAGWAFF,TGCGCCAGCAGCCAACCCCTCGCAGGATGGGCTTTCTTT
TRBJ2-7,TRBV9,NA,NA,CASSPLRDFYEQYF,TGTGCCAGCAGCCCTCTCAGGGACTTCTACGAGCAGTACTTC
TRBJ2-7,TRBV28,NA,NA,CASSLQGGSYEQYF,TGTGCCAGCAGTTTACAAGGGGGTAGCTACGAGCAGTACTTC
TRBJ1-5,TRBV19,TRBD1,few,CASIGTGLNQPQHF,TGTGCCAGTATCGGGACAGGCCTAAATCAGCCCCAGCATTTT
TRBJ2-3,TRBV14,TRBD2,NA,CASSPSGTSGGFTDTQYF,TGTGCCAGCAGCCCCTCCGGGACTAGCGGGGGGTTCACAGATACGCAGTATTTT
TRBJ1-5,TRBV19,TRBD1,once,CASSPYGGTGPNQPQHF,TGTGCCAGTAGCCCATACGGCGGGACAGGGCCGAATCAGCCCCAGCATTTT
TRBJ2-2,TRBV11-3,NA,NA,CASSLAEGGETYTGELFF,TGTGCCAGCAGCTTAGCGGAGGGTGGTGAGACTTACACCGGGGAGCTGTTTTTT
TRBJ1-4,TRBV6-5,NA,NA,CASSFETGATNEKLFF,TGTGCCAGCAGTTTTGAAACTGGGGCCACTAATGAAAAACTGTTTTTT
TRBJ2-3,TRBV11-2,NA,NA,CASSGHSAGADTQYF,TGTGCCAGCAGCGGTCACTCAGCAGGGGCAGATACGCAGTATTTT
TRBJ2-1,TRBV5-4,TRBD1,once,CASSTTGGNYNEQFF,TGTGCCAGCAGCACAACAGGGGGGAACTACAATGAGCAGTTCTTC
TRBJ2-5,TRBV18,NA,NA,CASSPRGAQETQYF,TGTGCCAGCTCACCACGCGGCGCCCAAGAGACCCAGTACTTC
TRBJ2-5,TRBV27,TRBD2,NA,CASSQILAAQETQYF,TGTGCCAGCAGCCAGATACTAGCGGCCCAAGAGACCCAGTACTTC
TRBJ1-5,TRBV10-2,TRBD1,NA,CASSYDRDSNQPQHF,TGCGCCAGCAGCTACGACAGGGATAGCAATCAGCCCCAGCATTTT
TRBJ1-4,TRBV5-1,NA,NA,CASSLLGAAGNEKLFF,TGCGCCAGCAGCTTGCTAGGGGCTGCCGGGAATGAAAAACTGTTTTTT
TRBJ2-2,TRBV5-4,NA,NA,CASSPRTTTNTGELFF,TGTGCCAGCAGCCCTCGCACTACAACGAACACCGGGGAGCTGTTTTTT
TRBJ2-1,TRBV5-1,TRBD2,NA,CASSLEGTRNEQFF,TGCGCCAGCAGCTTGGAGGGGACTAGGAATGAGCAGTTCTTC
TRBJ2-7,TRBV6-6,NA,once,CASSPASYEQYF,TGTGCCAGCAGCCCAGCGAGCTACGAGCAGTACTTC